Listed below are T cell receptor beta chains from one sample, sequenced in a study of T cells in Graves' hyperthyroidism and ophthalmopathy. MiXCR was run by TCRdb on the multiplex PCR reads, yielding one entry per CDR3 protein. The sample has some 300,000 distinct CDR3 sequences, roughly 17% seen once. Sequencing was carried out using blood. All receptors come from a man in his thirties or forties with Graves' hyperthyroidism. Both conserved end residues are part of each CDR3. D genes are given only for firm matches. Clone size appears in some rows only: once, few, many, or a class for an expanded clone.

v_gene,j_gene,d_gene,abundance,CDR3nt,CDR3aa
TRBV27,TRBJ2-2,.,.,TGTGCCAGCAGTTCCTACGTCACCTCTACGCCCGGGGAGCTGTTTTTT,CASSSYVTSTPGELFF
TRBV7-8,TRBJ2-5,.,many,TGTGCCAGCAGCTTAGCAAGGAGAACCCAGTACTTC,CASSLARRTQYF
TRBV18,TRBJ2-5,.,few,TGTGCCAGCTCACCCCGAGGGAAAGAGACCCAGTACTTC,CASSPRGKETQYF
TRBV6-2/TRBV6-3,TRBJ2-5,.,few,TGTGCCAGCACCCCTGTGGGGGGGCTTGTGGAGACCCAGTACTTC,CASTPVGGLVETQYF
TRBV4-1,TRBJ1-1,.,.,TGCGCCAGCAGCCAAAACTCAAAGGGGACCCGGCGACAAGCTTTCTTT,CASSQNSKGTRRQAFF
TRBV10-3,TRBJ1-1,TRBD1,few,TGTGCCATCAGTACAGGGGGCGGATACACTGAAGCTTTCTTT,CAISTGGGYTEAFF
TRBV29-1,TRBJ2-1,TRBD2,few,TGCAGCGTTGAAAATTCAAGCGGGGGGGACAATGAGCAGTTCTTC,CSVENSSGGDNEQFF
TRBV24-1,TRBJ2-2,.,.,TGTGCCACCAGTGACCGCGCCGGGAGAGACGCCGGGGAGCTGTTTTTT,CATSDRAGRDAGELFF
TRBV27,TRBJ2-1,.,.,TGTGCCAGCAGCCTCCACACGGGGCACAATGAGCAGTTCTTC,CASSLHTGHNEQFF
TRBV5-6,TRBJ1-4,TRBD1,few,TGTGCCAGCAGCCGGGACAGGGCGGAAAAACTGTTTTTT,CASSRDRAEKLFF
TRBV18,TRBJ2-7,.,many,TGTGCCAGTAACCGGGTAGTCGGGTACGAGCAGTACTTC,CASNRVVGYEQYF
TRBV2,TRBJ2-3,.,many,TGTGCCAGCAAAAAGGATACAGATACGCAGTATTTT,CASKKDTDTQYF
TRBV28,TRBJ1-1,.,many,TGTGCCAGCAGTCTCCCGGCAAGGGGAGCTTTCTTT,CASSLPARGAFF
TRBV12-3/TRBV12-4,TRBJ1-5,.,few,TGTGCCAGCAGTGACTCGGGCGGGAGTCAGCCCCAGCATTTT,CASSDSGGSQPQHF
TRBV3-1,TRBJ2-5,TRBD2,many,TGTGCCAGCAGCCCTCTCACTAGCGGGGGAGAGACCCAGTACTTC,CASSPLTSGGETQYF
TRBV28,TRBJ1-1,.,many,TGTGCCAGCAGACCTACAGGGTACACTGAAGCTTTCTTT,CASRPTGYTEAFF
TRBV20-1,TRBJ1-5,.,.,TGCAGTGCTACCCCCCTCGGGCAGCCCCAGCATTTT,CSATPLGQPQHF
TRBV24-1,TRBJ2-2,.,few,TGTGCCACCAGTGATGGCGACCCGCCTGGGATGATTGCGACCGGGGAGCTGTTTTTT,CATSDGDPPGMIATGELFF
TRBV5-8,TRBJ2-2,TRBD2,few,TGTGCCAGCAGACTAGCGGGACTGAACACCGGGGAGCTGTTTTTT,CASRLAGLNTGELFF
TRBV28,TRBJ2-3,.,.,TGTGCCAGCAGTTTCAAGGGGCTGGGTGGAGATACGCAGTATTTT,CASSFKGLGGDTQYF
TRBV6-1,TRBJ2-7,.,.,TGTGCCAGCAGAAACAGGGCCGCCGAGCAGTACTTC,CASRNRAAEQYF
TRBV12-3/TRBV12-4,TRBJ1-1,.,many,TGTGCCAGCTCGAAAACAGGGAGCACTGAAGCTTTCTTT,CASSKTGSTEAFF
TRBV27,TRBJ2-7,TRBD2,many,TGTGCCAGCAGGGGAGCGGGAGGGTCGGTCTACGAGCAGTACTTC,CASRGAGGSVYEQYF
TRBV5-4,TRBJ2-7,TRBD2,.,TGTGCCAGCAGCCGCTTAGGGTATAGCGGGATCTACGAGCAGTACTTC,CASSRLGYSGIYEQYF
TRBV2,TRBJ1-3,TRBD1,few,TGTGCCAGGGAAAGACAGGGGTTCTCTGGAAACACCATATATTTT,CARERQGFSGNTIYF
TRBV3-1,TRBJ1-5,.,.,TGTGCCAGCAGCCAAGATCAGGGCGATAGCAATCAGCCCCAGCATTTT,CASSQDQGDSNQPQHF